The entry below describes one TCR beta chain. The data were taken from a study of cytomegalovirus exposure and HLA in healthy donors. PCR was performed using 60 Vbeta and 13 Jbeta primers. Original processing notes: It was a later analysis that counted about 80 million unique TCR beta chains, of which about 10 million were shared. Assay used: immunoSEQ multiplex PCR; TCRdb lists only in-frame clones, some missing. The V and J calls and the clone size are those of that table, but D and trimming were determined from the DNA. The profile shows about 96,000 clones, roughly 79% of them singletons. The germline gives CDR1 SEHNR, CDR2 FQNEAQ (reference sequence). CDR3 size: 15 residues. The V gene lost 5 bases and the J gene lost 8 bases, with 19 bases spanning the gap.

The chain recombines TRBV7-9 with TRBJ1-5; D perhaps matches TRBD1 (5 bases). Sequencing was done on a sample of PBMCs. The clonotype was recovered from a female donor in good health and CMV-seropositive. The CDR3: CASSPTGGDVEPQHF. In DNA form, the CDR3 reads TGTGCCAGCAGCCCCACCGGGGGGGACGTTGAGCCCCAGCATTTT.